These T cell receptor beta chains were read from a single sample in a study of blood T cells in healthy people across ages. TCRdb re-derived calls from the 5' RACE reads in MiXCR, one entry per CDR3 protein. The table has some 1.5 million distinct CDR3 sequences, 35% to 45% seen once. Material for sequencing was blood. These receptors came from a woman between 18 and 29 years old in good health. The conserved cysteine and the conserved F or W are not part of the CDR3 here. A D gene is named only where the DNA matches it firmly.

D gene	CDR3 length	V gene	J gene	CDR3 protein
TRBD1	13	TRBV12-3/TRBV12-4	TRBJ1-5	ASNRTGNSNQPQH
NA	8	TRBV12-3/TRBV12-4	TRBJ2-7	ASRDHEQY
NA	9	TRBV6-6	TRBJ1-2	ASSPDGGYT
TRBD2	14	TRBV4-3	TRBJ2-7	ASSQATSGRVYEQY
TRBD2	17	TRBV7-2	TRBJ2-1	ASSLRSGGAARSYNEQF
TRBD2	12	TRBV4-2	TRBJ2-7	ASSQEGLAYEQY
TRBD1	12	TRBV12-5	TRBJ2-1	ASGAGTGYNEQF
TRBD2	14	TRBV7-8	TRBJ2-1	ASSLWLAGVYNEQF
TRBD1	12	TRBV6-2/TRBV6-3	TRBJ2-3	ASHPGGGADTQY
NA	15	TRBV4-1	TRBJ2-5	ASSQDRSGVPYNEQY
TRBD2	14	TRBV7-9	TRBJ2-5	ASSLVPSGIQETQY
TRBD2	14	TRBV28	TRBJ2-5	ASSFPGLAVQETQY
NA	12	TRBV7-2	TRBJ2-7	ASSSRGGEYEQY
NA	13	TRBV7-2	TRBJ1-5	ASSLAGGFNQPQH
NA	14	TRBV9	TRBJ2-2	ASSVDLAVNTGELF
TRBD2	14	TRBV4-3	TRBJ2-1	AGSQTLAGDYNEQF
TRBD1	13	TRBV9	TRBJ1-6	ASSAGQGGNSPLH
NA	15	TRBV4-1	TRBJ2-7	ASSQDGGSTSYYEQY
TRBD1	11	TRBV29-1	TRBJ2-3	SATGQGTDTQY
NA	15	TRBV7-2	TRBJ2-3	ASSGSLPQLSTDTQY
TRBD1	13	TRBV7-9	TRBJ2-7	ASSPDRGRSGGQY
NA	12	TRBV20-1	TRBJ2-1	SAQTGGVDNEQF
NA	12	TRBV15	NA	ATSRDLGFYEQY
NA	10	TRBV29-1	TRBJ1-1	SVVRGDTEDF
NA	13	TRBV4-1	TRBJ1-2	ASSQPLAPRNGYT